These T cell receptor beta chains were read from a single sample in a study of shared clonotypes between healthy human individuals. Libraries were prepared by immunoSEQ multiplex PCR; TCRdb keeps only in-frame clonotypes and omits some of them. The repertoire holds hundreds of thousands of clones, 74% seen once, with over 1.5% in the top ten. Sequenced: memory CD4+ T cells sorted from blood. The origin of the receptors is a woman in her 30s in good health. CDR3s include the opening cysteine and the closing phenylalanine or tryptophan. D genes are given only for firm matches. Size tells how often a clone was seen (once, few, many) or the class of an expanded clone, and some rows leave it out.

CASSRIGGRGTGELFF | TGCGCCAGCAGCAGAATCGGCGGGAGGGGTACCGGAGAGCTGTTTTTT | TRBD2 | TRBJ2-2 | TRBV5-1 | .
CASSVNLGFGELFF | TGTGCCAGCAGCGTAAACCTGGGTTTCGGGGAGCTGTTTTTT | . | TRBJ2-2 | TRBV9 | .
CASSWDRFNQPQHF | TGTGCCAGCAGTTGGGACAGGTTCAATCAGCCCCAGCATTTT | TRBD1 | TRBJ1-5 | TRBV6-1 | once
CSVWGATGELFF | TGCAGCGTTTGGGGGGCCACCGGGGAGCTGTTTTTT | . | TRBJ2-2 | TRBV29-1 | .
CSVGQKNTNTEAFF | TGCAGCGTCGGACAGAAAAACACCAACACTGAAGCTTTCTTT | . | TRBJ1-1 | TRBV29-1 | .
CAIRPEGNTQYF | TGTGCCATCAGGCCAGAGGGGAATACGCAGTATTTT | . | TRBJ2-3 | TRBV10-3 | .
CASSPRPLIQGGNSPLHF | TGTGCCAGCAGTCCCCGGCCACTGATACAGGGAGGGAATTCACCCCTCCACTTT | . | TRBJ1-6 | TRBV27 | few
CASSGAGSGNTIYF | TGTGCCAGCAGTGGGGCGGGCTCTGGAAACACCATATATTTT | . | TRBJ1-3 | TRBV2 | few
CASSPRGAEETQYF | TGTGCCAGCTCACCACGGGGAGCTGAAGAGACCCAGTACTTC | . | TRBJ2-5 | TRBV18 | .
CASSSGASGNTIYF | TGCGCCAGCAGCTCAGGGGCCTCTGGAAACACCATATATTTT | . | TRBJ1-3 | TRBV5-1 | .
CASRITNRGLNTEAFF | TGTGCCAGCAGGATCACGAACAGGGGACTGAACACTGAAGCTTTCTTT | TRBD1 | TRBJ1-1 | TRBV28 | .
CASSRQSTDTQYF | TGTGCCAGCAGTAGACAGAGCACAGATACGCAGTATTTT | . | TRBJ2-3 | TRBV28 | .
CASSQGYRTRGSGANVLTF | TGCGCCAGCAGCCAAGGCTACAGGACGAGGGGCTCTGGGGCCAACGTCCTGACTTTC | . | TRBJ2-6 | TRBV4-1 | .
CASSKGTASNQPQHF | TGTGCCAGCAGTAAAGGGACAGCTAGCAATCAGCCCCAGCATTTT | TRBD1 | TRBJ1-5 | TRBV28 | .
CASRPGTGGSGELFF | TGTGCCAGCAGGCCCGGGACAGGGGGATCCGGGGAGCTGTTTTTT | TRBD1 | TRBJ2-2 | TRBV2 | once
CASSQAASGSRGNTGELFF | TGTGCCAGCAGCCAAGCGGCTAGCGGGAGTCGGGGGAACACCGGGGAGCTGTTTTTT | TRBD2 | TRBJ2-2 | TRBV4-2 | .
CASSYDEGAFF | TGTGCCAGCAGTTACGATGAGGGGGCTTTCTTT | . | TRBJ1-1 | TRBV6-1 | .
CASSLDIQGWNTEAFF | TGCGCCAGCAGCTTGGATATCCAGGGATGGAACACTGAAGCTTTCTTT | . | TRBJ1-1 | TRBV5-1 | once
CASSLGSSGSTEQYF | TGTGCCAGCAGCTTAGGATCGAGCGGGAGTACCGAGCAGTACTTC | TRBD2 | TRBJ2-7 | TRBV13 | few
CASSFYSGDSEAFF | TGTGCCAGCAGCTTTTATTCGGGGGATTCGGAAGCTTTCTTT | . | TRBJ1-1 | TRBV7-9 | few
CASSYHEIYEQYF | TGTGCCAGCAGTTACCACGAGATCTACGAGCAGTACTTC | . | TRBJ2-7 | TRBV28 | .
CASSSTGAKGNQPQHF | TGTGCCAGCAGTTCCACAGGGGCGAAGGGCAATCAGCCCCAGCATTTT | TRBD1 | TRBJ1-5 | TRBV6-5 | .
CAISEPRDRTSYNEQFF | TGTGCCATCAGTGAACCCCGGGACAGGACCTCCTACAATGAGCAGTTCTTC | TRBD1 | TRBJ2-1 | TRBV10-3 | .
CASSLGTGTYEQYF | TGCGCCAGCAGCTTGGGGACAGGGACCTACGAGCAGTACTTC | TRBD1 | TRBJ2-7 | TRBV5-1 | once
CASSQEAVSGANVLTF | TGCGCCAGCAGCCAGGAAGCAGTTTCTGGGGCCAACGTCCTGACTTTC | . | TRBJ2-6 | TRBV4-1 | .
CASSVWGGNQPQHF | TGTGCCAGCAGTGTGTGGGGGGGCAATCAGCCCCAGCATTTT | . | TRBJ1-5 | TRBV6-1 | .
CASGPRGTDTQYF | TGTGCCTCGGGACCGCGTGGCACAGATACGCAGTATTTT | . | TRBJ2-3 | TRBV27 | .
CASSVRSGPTEAFF | TGTGCCAGCAGTGTTCGCTCAGGGCCCACTGAAGCTTTCTTT | . | TRBJ1-1 | TRBV25-1 | many
CASTRQGYPNEQFF | TGTGCCAGCACAAGGCAGGGGTACCCCAATGAGCAGTTCTTC | . | TRBJ2-1 | TRBV6-1 | .
CASSLGPASTDTQYF | TGTGCCAGCAGCTTGGGGCCAGCTAGCACAGATACGCAGTATTTT | . | TRBJ2-3 | TRBV5-6 | .
CASSQVSGTAGANVLTF | TGTGCCAGCAGCCAAGTTAGCGGGACGGCTGGGGCCAACGTCCTGACTTTC | TRBD2 | TRBJ2-6 | TRBV4-2 | .
CASRSSYEQYF | TGTGCCAGCAGAAGCTCCTACGAGCAGTACTTC | . | TRBJ2-7 | TRBV7-8 | .
CASSTGQLYGYTF | TGTGCCAGCAGCACGGGACAGCTTTATGGCTACACCTTC | TRBD1 | TRBJ1-2 | TRBV28 | .
CASSLPAAPDTQYF | TGTGCCAGTAGTCTTCCCGCGGCCCCAGATACGCAGTATTTT | . | TRBJ2-3 | TRBV19 | .
CASSIRTGENYGYTF | TGTGCCAGCAGTATACGGACAGGGGAGAACTATGGCTACACCTTC | TRBD1 | TRBJ1-2 | TRBV2 | .
CASSDQDRANQPQHF | TGTGCCAGCAGTGATCAGGACAGGGCTAATCAGCCCCAGCATTTT | TRBD1 | TRBJ1-5 | TRBV6-1 | .
CASIDRDRGQAFF | TGTGCCAGCATAGACCGGGACAGGGGGCAAGCTTTCTTT | TRBD1 | TRBJ1-1 | TRBV25-1 | .
CASSLHGDQQYF | TGTGCCAGCAGCTTACACGGGGACCAACAATACTTC | . | TRBJ2-5 | TRBV7-7 | .
CASSRGKETQYF | TGTGCCAGCTCGAGGGGGAAAGAGACCCAGTACTTC | . | TRBJ2-5 | TRBV25-1 | .
CASSDDSAEAFF | TGTGCCAGCAGTGACGACAGCGCTGAGGCTTTCTTT | . | TRBJ1-1 | TRBV2 | .
CASSLKGRNTEAFF | TGTGCCAGCAGTTTAAAGGGGAGGAACACTGAAGCTTTCTTT | . | TRBJ1-1 | TRBV28 | .
CAISETGEETQYF | TGTGCCATCAGTGAAACAGGGGAAGAGACCCAGTACTTC | TRBD1 | TRBJ2-5 | TRBV10-3 | .
CAWSGLAAKSSYNEQFF | TGTGCCTGGAGTGGTCTAGCGGCAAAAAGCTCCTACAATGAGCAGTTCTTC | TRBD2 | TRBJ2-1 | TRBV30 | many
CASSYSATNEKLFF | TGTGCCAGCAGTTACAGTGCAACTAATGAAAAACTGTTTTTT | . | TRBJ1-4 | TRBV27 | few
CASSESGFGYGYTF | TGTGCCAGCAGTGAATCGGGGTTTGGATATGGCTACACCTTC | . | TRBJ1-2 | TRBV2 | .
CASSAREGRGRVTEAFF | TGTGCCAGCAGTGCCAGAGAGGGCAGGGGGCGGGTCACTGAAGCTTTCTTT | TRBD1 | TRBJ1-1 | TRBV27 | once
CASSLRAADTQYF | TGTGCCAGCAGCTTAAGGGCAGCTGATACGCAGTATTTT | . | TRBJ2-3 | TRBV7-3 | .
CASRPYRENYGYTF | TGTGCCAGCAGACCATACAGAGAGAACTATGGCTACACCTTC | . | TRBJ1-2 | TRBV28 | .
CASGGQGWGEQFF | TGTGCCAGTGGGGGACAGGGGTGGGGTGAGCAGTTCTTC | TRBD1 | TRBJ2-1 | TRBV6-5 | .
CASSPARGPSHSYEQYF | TGTGCCAGCAGCCCCGCTCGCGGGCCTTCCCATAGCTACGAGCAGTACTTC | . | TRBJ2-7 | TRBV7-8 | .
CASSWGLAGAGNEQFF | TGTGCCAGCAGCTGGGGACTAGCGGGAGCGGGCAATGAGCAGTTCTTC | TRBD2 | TRBJ2-1 | TRBV11-2 | .
CATDGLKRGEKLFF | TGTGCCACCGACGGACTTAAAAGAGGGGAAAAACTGTTTTTT | . | TRBJ1-4 | TRBV7-9 | .
CASSVGDEQFF | TGTGCCAGCTCTGTGGGGGACGAGCAGTTCTTC | . | TRBJ2-1 | TRBV18 | few
CASSWGQDLSDTQYF | TGCGCCAGCAGCTGGGGACAGGACCTATCAGATACGCAGTATTTT | TRBD1 | TRBJ2-3 | TRBV5-1 | once
CASSEDPNWGYGYTF | TGTGCCAGCAGTGAAGACCCCAACTGGGGCTATGGCTACACCTTC | . | TRBJ1-2 | TRBV2 | .